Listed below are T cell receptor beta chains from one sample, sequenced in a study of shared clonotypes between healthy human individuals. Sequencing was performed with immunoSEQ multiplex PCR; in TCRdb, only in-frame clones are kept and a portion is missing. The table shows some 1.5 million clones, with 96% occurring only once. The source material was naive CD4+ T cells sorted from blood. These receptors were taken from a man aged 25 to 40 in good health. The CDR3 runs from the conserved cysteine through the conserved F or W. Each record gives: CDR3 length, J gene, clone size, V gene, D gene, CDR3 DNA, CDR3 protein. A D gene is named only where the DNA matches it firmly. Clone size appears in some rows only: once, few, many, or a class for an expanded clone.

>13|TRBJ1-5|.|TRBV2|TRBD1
TGTGCCGGGCGACAGGGTGGCAATCAGCCCCAGCATTTT
CAGRQGGNQPQHF
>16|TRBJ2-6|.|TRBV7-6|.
TGTGCCAGCAGCTCGACTGGACGGTCTGGGGCCAACGTCCTGACTTTC
CASSSTGRSGANVLTF
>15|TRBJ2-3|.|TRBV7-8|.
TGTGCCAGCAGCTTAGCGCATGGGAGCACAGATACGCAGTATTTT
CASSLAHGSTDTQYF
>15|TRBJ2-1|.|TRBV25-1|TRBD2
TGTGCCAGCAGTGAGCGGGCGGGAGGGGTCAATGAGCAGTTCTTC
CASSERAGGVNEQFF
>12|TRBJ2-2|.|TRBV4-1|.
TGCGCCAGCAGCCCCCCAGCCGGGGAGCTGTTTTTT
CASSPPAGELFF
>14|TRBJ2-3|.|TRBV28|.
TGTGCCAGCAGTTTTTTTGTTGTCACAGATACGCAGTATTTT
CASSFFVVTDTQYF
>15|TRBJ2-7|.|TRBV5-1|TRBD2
TGCGCCAGCAGCTTGGCCTGGGGGACTACCTACGAGCAGTACTTC
CASSLAWGTTYEQYF
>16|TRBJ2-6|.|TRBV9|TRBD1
TGTGCCAGCAGCGCCTTAGGGGGCGCTGGGGCCAACGTCCTGACTTTC
CASSALGGAGANVLTF
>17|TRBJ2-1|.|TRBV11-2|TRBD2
TGTGCCAGCAGCTTAGTCTCTAGCGGGAACCTATACAATGAGCAGTTCTTC
CASSLVSSGNLYNEQFF
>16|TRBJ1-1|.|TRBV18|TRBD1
TGTGCCAGCTCACCTCTAGGGGACAGCAAGAACACTGAAGCTTTCTTT
CASSPLGDSKNTEAFF
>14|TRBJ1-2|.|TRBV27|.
TGTGCCAGCAGTTATTTGGCAGGGGACTATGGCTACACCTTC
CASSYLAGDYGYTF
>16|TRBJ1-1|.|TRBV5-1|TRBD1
TGCGCCAGCAGCGGTGGGGACAGCCCCCTCCCCACTGAAGCTTTCTTT
CASSGGDSPLPTEAFF
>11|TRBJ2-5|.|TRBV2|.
TGTGCCAGCGATAATGCGGAGACCCAGTACTTC
CASDNAETQYF
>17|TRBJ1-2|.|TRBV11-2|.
TGTGCCAGCAGCTTAGCCCCGTCAGGCCCCTTGGGCTATGGCTACACCTTC
CASSLAPSGPLGYGYTF
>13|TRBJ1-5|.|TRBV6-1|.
TGTGCCAGCAGTGACAGGGTTGGACAGCCCCAGCATTTT
CASSDRVGQPQHF
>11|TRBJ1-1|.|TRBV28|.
TGTGCCAGCACACGGAACACTGAAGCTTTCTTT
CASTRNTEAFF
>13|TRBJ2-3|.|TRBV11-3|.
TGTGCCAGCAGCTCCAGCGTGGCAGATACGCAGTATTTT
CASSSSVADTQYF
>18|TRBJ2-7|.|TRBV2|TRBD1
TGTGCCAGCAGGGGACAGGGGACCCAGCGGGTGATCTCCTACGAGCAGTACTTC
CASRGQGTQRVISYEQYF
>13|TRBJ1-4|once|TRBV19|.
TGTGCCAGTCGGACAGCCCACTATGAAAAACTGTTTTTT
CASRTAHYEKLFF
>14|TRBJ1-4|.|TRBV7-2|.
TGTGCCAGCAGCTTAGACAGGTTTAATGAAAAACTGTTTTTT
CASSLDRFNEKLFF
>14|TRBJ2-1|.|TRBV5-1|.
TGCGCCAGCAGCTCGGGGCAGAAGAACAATGAGCAGTTCTTC
CASSSGQKNNEQFF
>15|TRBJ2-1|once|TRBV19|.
TGTGCCAGTACCCCCACCCTTCTAGCGCACCGTGAGCAGTTCTTC
CASTPTLLAHREQFF
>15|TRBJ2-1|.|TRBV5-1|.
TGCGCCAGCACTGGGGGCGGGAGCTCCTACAATGAGCAGTTCTTC
CASTGGGSSYNEQFF
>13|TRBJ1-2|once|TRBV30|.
TGTGCCTGGAGTGTACTACAGGATTATGGCTACACCTTC
CAWSVLQDYGYTF
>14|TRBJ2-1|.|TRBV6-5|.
TGTGCCAGCAGTTACGGGCAGAGTTACAATGAGCAGTTCTTC
CASSYGQSYNEQFF
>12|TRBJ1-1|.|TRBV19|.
TGTGCCAGTAGTATCTGGAACACTGAAGCTTTCTTT
CASSIWNTEAFF
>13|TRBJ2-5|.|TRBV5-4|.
TGTGCCAGCAGCTTGGACTACCAAGAGACCCAGTACTTC
CASSLDYQETQYF
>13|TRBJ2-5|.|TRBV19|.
TGTGCCAGTAGTACGGACGGCTTTGAGACCCAGTACTTC
CASSTDGFETQYF
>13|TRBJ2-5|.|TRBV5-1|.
TGCGCCAGCAGCCGGACTCCCCAAGAGACCCAGTACTTC
CASSRTPQETQYF
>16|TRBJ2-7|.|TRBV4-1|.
TGCGCCAGCAGCCAAGGGACAGCTGATGGGGCCTACGAGCAGTACTTC
CASSQGTADGAYEQYF
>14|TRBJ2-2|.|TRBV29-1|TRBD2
TGCAGCGCGACTAGCGGGAGTGCGACCGGGGAGCTGTTTTTT
CSATSGSATGELFF
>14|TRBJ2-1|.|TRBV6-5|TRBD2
TGTGCCAGCAGTTCTAGCGGGAGGGTTTCTGAGCAGTTCTTC
CASSSSGRVSEQFF
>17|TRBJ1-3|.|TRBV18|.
TGTGCCAGCTCACCAACCACCGTCTGGGGGCTGGGAAACACCATATATTTT
CASSPTTVWGLGNTIYF
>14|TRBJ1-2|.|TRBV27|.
TGTGCCAGCAGGGGGCATGGGACTAACTATGGCTACACCTTC
CASRGHGTNYGYTF
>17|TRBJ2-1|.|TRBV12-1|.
TGTGCCAGCAGCTTCGCACGCCGGGCGGGCTCCTACAATGAGCAGTTCTTC
CASSFARRAGSYNEQFF
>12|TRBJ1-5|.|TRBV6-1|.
TGTGCCAGCAGTCCTCAGGGGCAGCCCCAGCATTTT
CASSPQGQPQHF
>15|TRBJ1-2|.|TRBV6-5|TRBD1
TGTGCCAGCAGAACCCGGGGACAGGGGGCGAGGGGCTACACCTTC
CASRTRGQGARGYTF
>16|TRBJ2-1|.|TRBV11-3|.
TGTGCCAGCAGCTTAGAATGGGGGGCCGCGTACAATGAGCAGTTCTTC
CASSLEWGAAYNEQFF
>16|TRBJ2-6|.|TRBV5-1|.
TGCGCCAGCAGCCCGCGGATCAGGGCAGGGGCCAACGTCCTGACTTTC
CASSPRIRAGANVLTF
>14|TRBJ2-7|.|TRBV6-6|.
TGTGCCAGCAGATACAGCGAGCTCTCCTACGAGCAGTACTTC
CASRYSELSYEQYF
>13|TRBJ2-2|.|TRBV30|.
TGTGCCTGGAGTGTAAGCGCCACCGGGGAGCTGTTTTTT
CAWSVSATGELFF
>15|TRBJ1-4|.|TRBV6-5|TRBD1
TGTGCCAGCAGTAGTTACAGGGGAACTAATGAAAAACTGTTTTTT
CASSSYRGTNEKLFF
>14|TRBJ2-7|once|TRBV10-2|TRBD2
TGCGCCAGCAGGGTTAGCGGGGGAGACTACGAGCAGTACTTC
CASRVSGGDYEQYF
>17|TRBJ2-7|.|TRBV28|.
TGTGCCAGCAGTTTAGGCGAGAAACAGGTGTACTCCTACGAGCAGTACTTC
CASSLGEKQVYSYEQYF
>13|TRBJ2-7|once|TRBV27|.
TGTGCCAGCAGTCCTTCACCACGATCCGAGCAGTACTTC
CASSPSPRSEQYF
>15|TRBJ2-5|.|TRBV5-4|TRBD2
TGTGCCAGCAGCTTGGAGGCTAGCGGCAAAGAGACCCAGTACTTC
CASSLEASGKETQYF
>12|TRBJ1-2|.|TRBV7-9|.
TGTGCCAGCAGCTTCGATTCCTACGGCTACACCTTC
CASSFDSYGYTF
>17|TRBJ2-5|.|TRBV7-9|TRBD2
TGTGCCAGCAGCTTAGCGCGGGGGACTAGCGGGAGAGTGGCCCAGTACTTC
CASSLARGTSGRVAQYF
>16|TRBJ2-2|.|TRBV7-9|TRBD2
TGTGCCAGCAGGCCTTCGAGCGGGAGGAACACCGGGGAGCTGTTTTTT
CASRPSSGRNTGELFF
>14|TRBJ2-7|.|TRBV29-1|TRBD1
TGCAGCGTTGCAGGGACAGGGGAATCCTACGAGCAGTACTTC
CSVAGTGESYEQYF
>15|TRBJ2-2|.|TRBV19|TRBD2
TGTGCCAGCATGACTAGCGGGAGAGGTACCGGGGAGCTGTTTTTT
CASMTSGRGTGELFF
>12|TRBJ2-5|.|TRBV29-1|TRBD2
TGCAGCGCTGCCCACGGGGGGAAGACCCAGTACTTC
CSAAHGGKTQYF